This is a list of T cell receptor beta chains from one sample in a study of shared clonotypes between healthy human individuals. The protocol was immunoSEQ multiplex PCR, while the TCRdb copy is restricted to in-frame clones and leaves out a portion. The sample shows approximately 2,300,000 clones, 85% to 95% of them seen only once. The sequenced sample consisted of naive CD4+ T cells from PBMCs. Receptor source: a man younger than 35 in good health. Some clones in this sample may be carry-over from other donors' samples. Both conserved end residues are part of each CDR3. D genes are given only for firm matches.

V gene: TRBV9; J gene: TRBJ1-1; D gene: -; CDR3 DNA: TGTGCCAGCAGCGTTAGGGGGACAAACACTGAAGCTTTCTTT; CDR3 protein: CASSVRGTNTEAFF
V gene: TRBV5-1; J gene: TRBJ1-4; D gene: -; CDR3 DNA: TGCGCCAGCAAGGGGATCTTAAATGAAAAACTGTTTTTT; CDR3 protein: CASKGILNEKLFF
V gene: TRBV19; J gene: TRBJ2-7; D gene: -; CDR3 DNA: TGTGCCAGTAGGACTTCTGATTCCTACGAGCAGTACTTC; CDR3 protein: CASRTSDSYEQYF
V gene: TRBV7-9; J gene: TRBJ2-1; D gene: TRBD1; CDR3 DNA: TGTGCCAGCAGCTTGCAGGGGGCGCGGAATGAGCAGTTCTTC; CDR3 protein: CASSLQGARNEQFF
V gene: TRBV6-6; J gene: TRBJ2-7; D gene: TRBD1; CDR3 DNA: TGTGCCAGCAGGATCACCGGGACAGGGTTGTTCGAGCAGTACTTC; CDR3 protein: CASRITGTGLFEQYF
V gene: TRBV11-2; J gene: TRBJ1-4; D gene: TRBD1; CDR3 DNA: TGTGCCAGCAGCCCCATCGACAGGGAGAATGAAAAACTGTTTTTT; CDR3 protein: CASSPIDRENEKLFF
V gene: TRBV6-1; J gene: TRBJ2-2; D gene: -; CDR3 DNA: TGTGCCGCCATACCGGGACAACGAACCGGGGAGCTGTTTTTT; CDR3 protein: CAAIPGQRTGELFF
V gene: TRBV30; J gene: TRBJ1-5; D gene: -; CDR3 DNA: TGTGCCTGGAGTGCCTCAGCGGGTATCGCTCAGCCCCAGCATTTT; CDR3 protein: CAWSASAGIAQPQHF
V gene: TRBV21-1; J gene: TRBJ2-7; D gene: -; CDR3 DNA: TGTGCCAGCAGCACCCGGGACACCTCCTACGAGCAGTACTTC; CDR3 protein: CASSTRDTSYEQYF
V gene: TRBV30; J gene: TRBJ1-1; D gene: -; CDR3 DNA: TGTGCCGCCGACGGGACATCGAACACTGAAGCTTTCTTT; CDR3 protein: CAADGTSNTEAFF